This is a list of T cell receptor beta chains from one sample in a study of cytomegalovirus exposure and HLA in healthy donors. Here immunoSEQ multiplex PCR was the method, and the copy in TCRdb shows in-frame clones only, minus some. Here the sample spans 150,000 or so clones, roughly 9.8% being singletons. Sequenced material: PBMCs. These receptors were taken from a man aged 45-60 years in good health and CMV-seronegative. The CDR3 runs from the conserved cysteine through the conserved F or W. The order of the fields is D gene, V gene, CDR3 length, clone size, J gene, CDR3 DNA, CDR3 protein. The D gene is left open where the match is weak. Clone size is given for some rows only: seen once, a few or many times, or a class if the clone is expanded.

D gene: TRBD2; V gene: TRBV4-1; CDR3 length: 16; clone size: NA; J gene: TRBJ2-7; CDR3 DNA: TGCGCCAGCAGCCTTCGCTTCTCCGGGAGGGCTTACGAGCAGTACTTC; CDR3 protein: CASSLRFSGRAYEQYF
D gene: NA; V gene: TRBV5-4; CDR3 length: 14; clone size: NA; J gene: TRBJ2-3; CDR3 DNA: TGTGCCAGCAGCCCGACCAGAGAGGCAGATACGCAGTATTTT; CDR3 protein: CASSPTREADTQYF
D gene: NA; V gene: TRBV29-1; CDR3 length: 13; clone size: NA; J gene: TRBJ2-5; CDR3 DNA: TGCAGCGTCATAATACAGGGTTTAGAGACCCAGTACTTC; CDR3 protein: CSVIIQGLETQYF
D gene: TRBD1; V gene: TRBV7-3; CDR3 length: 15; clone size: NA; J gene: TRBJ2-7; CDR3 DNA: TGTGCCAGCAGCCCGCTGGGACAGGGGGACTACGAGCAGTACTTC; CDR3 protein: CASSPLGQGDYEQYF
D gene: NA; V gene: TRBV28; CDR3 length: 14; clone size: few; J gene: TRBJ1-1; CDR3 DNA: TGTGCCAGCAGTAGGCACGGGGAGAACACTGAAGCTTTCTTT; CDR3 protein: CASSRHGENTEAFF
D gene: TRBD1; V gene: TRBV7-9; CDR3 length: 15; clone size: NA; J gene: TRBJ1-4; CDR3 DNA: TGTGCCAGCAGGACCGGACAGGCAACTAATGAAAAACTGTTTTTT; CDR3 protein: CASRTGQATNEKLFF
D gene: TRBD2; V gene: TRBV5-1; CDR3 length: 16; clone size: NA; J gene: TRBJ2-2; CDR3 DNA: TGCGCCAGCAGCCCAACACTAGCGTTTAACACCGGGGAGCTGTTTTTT; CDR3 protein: CASSPTLAFNTGELFF
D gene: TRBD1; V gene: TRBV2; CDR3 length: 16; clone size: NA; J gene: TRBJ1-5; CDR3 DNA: TGTGCCAGCAGTGAACGTATGGGACAGGGAAGTCAGCCCCAGCATTTT; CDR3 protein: CASSERMGQGSQPQHF
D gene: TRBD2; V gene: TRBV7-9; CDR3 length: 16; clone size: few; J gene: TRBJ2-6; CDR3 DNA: TGTGCCAGCAGCCCGACCCGGGGGGCTGGGGCCAACGTCCTGACTTTC; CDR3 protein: CASSPTRGAGANVLTF
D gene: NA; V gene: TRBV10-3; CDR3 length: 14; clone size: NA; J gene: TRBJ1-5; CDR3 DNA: TGTGCCATCAGTGAGTCAGGAGGGGCCCAGCCCCAGCATTTT; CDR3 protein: CAISESGGAQPQHF
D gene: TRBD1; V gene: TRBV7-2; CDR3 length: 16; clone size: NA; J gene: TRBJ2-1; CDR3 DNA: TGTGCCAGCACCACCGGGGGGACAGGGGGCATCAATGAGCAGTTCTTC; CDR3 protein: CASTTGGTGGINEQFF
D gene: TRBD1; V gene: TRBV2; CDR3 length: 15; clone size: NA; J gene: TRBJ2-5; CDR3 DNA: TGTGCCAGCAGTGAAGCTCCCAGGGGGCAAGAGACCCAGTACTTC; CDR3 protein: CASSEAPRGQETQYF
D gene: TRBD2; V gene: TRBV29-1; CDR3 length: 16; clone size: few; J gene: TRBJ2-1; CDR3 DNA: TGCAGCGATTTCATAGCGGGAGGGGAACCCTACAATGAGCAGTTCTTC; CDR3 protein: CSDFIAGGEPYNEQFF
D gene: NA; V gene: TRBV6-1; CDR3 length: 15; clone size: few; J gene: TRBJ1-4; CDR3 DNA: TGTGCCAGCAGCGGCTTAGGGACATCAAGTGAAAAACTGTTTTTT; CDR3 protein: CASSGLGTSSEKLFF
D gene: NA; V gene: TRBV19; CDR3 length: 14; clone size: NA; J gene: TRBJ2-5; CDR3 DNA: TGTGTCACGCGGGTCCACATATCGGCAGAGACCCAGTACTTC; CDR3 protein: CVTRVHISAETQYF
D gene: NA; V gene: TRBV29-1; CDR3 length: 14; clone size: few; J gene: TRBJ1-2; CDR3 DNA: TGCAGCGTTGAAGGTGGCGCCTCACCAGGCGGCTACACCTTC; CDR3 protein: CSVEGGASPGGYTF
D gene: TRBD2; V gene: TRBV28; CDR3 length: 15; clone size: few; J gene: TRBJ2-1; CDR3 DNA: TGTGCCAGCACGGGCGGGGGGACTAGCGGGAATGAGCAGTTCTTC; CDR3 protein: CASTGGGTSGNEQFF
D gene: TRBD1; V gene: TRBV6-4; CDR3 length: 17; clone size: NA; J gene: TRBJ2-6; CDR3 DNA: TGTGCCAGCAGTCCACAGGGGCAGGGCTCTGGGGCCAACGTCCTGACTTTC; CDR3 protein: CASSPQGQGSGANVLTF
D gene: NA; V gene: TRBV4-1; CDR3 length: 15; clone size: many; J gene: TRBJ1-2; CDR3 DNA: TGCGCCAGCAATCCCCAACCTGACAGTTCCCATGGCTACACCTTC; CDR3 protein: CASNPQPDSSHGYTF
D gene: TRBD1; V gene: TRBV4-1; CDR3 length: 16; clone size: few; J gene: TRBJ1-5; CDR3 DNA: TGCGCCAGCAGCCAAGATACAGGGGGCGCGGATCAGCCCCAGCATTTT; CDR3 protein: CASSQDTGGADQPQHF
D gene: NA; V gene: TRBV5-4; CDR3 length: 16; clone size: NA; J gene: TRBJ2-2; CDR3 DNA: TGTGCCAGCAGCTTGGCGCAAAACACCAGAAACGGGGAGCTGTTTTTT; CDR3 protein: CASSLAQNTRNGELFF
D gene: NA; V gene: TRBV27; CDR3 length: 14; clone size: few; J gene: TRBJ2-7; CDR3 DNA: TGTGCCAGCAGTTTGGAGTTTAGCTCCTACGAGCAGTACTTC; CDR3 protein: CASSLEFSSYEQYF
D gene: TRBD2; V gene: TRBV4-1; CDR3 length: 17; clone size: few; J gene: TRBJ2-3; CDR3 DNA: TGCGCCAGCAGCCAACCGACTAGCGGGAGTATGACAGATACGCAGTATTTT; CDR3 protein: CASSQPTSGSMTDTQYF
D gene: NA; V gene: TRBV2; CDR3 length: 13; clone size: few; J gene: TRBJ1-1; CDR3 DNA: TGTGCCGCTATTGCAGGGATGAACACTGAAGCTTTCTTT; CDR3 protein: CAAIAGMNTEAFF
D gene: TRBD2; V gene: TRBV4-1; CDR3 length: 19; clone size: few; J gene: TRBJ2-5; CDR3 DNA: TGCGCCAGCAGCGCTCGGGCCACCGGGACTAGCGGGAGGGAAGAGACCCAGTACTTC; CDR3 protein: CASSARATGTSGREETQYF
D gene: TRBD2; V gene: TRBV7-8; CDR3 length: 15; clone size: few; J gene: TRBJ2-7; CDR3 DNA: TGTGCCAGCAGCTTAAGGACTAGCGGAAGCTACGAGCAGTACTTC; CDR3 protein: CASSLRTSGSYEQYF
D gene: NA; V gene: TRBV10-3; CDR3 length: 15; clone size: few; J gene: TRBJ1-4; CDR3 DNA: TGTGCCATCAGTGAGTCGTGGGGGGTTAATGAAAAACTGTTTTTT; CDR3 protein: CAISESWGVNEKLFF
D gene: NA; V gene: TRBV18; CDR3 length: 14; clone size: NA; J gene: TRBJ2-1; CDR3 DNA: TGTGCCAGCTCACCGCGGGTAGCTGCTAATGAGCAGTTCTTC; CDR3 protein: CASSPRVAANEQFF